These 12 T cell receptor beta chains share one sample of origin, sequenced in a study of metastatic and nonmetastatic thyroid tumors. Every patient was untreated before thyroid surgery. With MiXCR, TCRdb reprocessed the PCR reads. Among about 39,000 clones listed, 18% were seen once. Source material: tumor tissue. Source of these receptors: a female donor with papillary thyroid cancer or a benign thyroid nodule (not recorded which). Some clones in this sample may be carry-over from other donors' samples.

Points on this clone: A much larger clone differs by one base, so this may be a read error. The gene calls are TRBV4-2 and TRBJ2-1, with TRBD1 as a possible D gene (7 bases). Germline CDR1 reads LGHNA; CDR2 reads YNFKEQ. This CDR3 has 16 residues. Between the trimmed V and J ends, which lost 1 base and 3 bases, there was a span of 13 bases. CDR3 bases: TGTGCCAGCAGCCAAGTTTGGCAGGGGGGCTACAATGAGCAGTTCTTC. Translation gives CASSQVWQGGYNEQFF.

This clone appeared many times. The rearrangement uses TRBV7-6 and TRBJ2-7; tentative D call: TRBD2 (6 bases). V shed 4 bases and J shed 6 bases, with 13 bases lying between them. The CDR3 covers 13 residues. The germline CDR1 and CDR2 sequences are SGHVS and FNYEAQ. In DNA form, the CDR3 reads TGTGCCAGCAGCTATCTAGCGTCGGGCGAGCAGTACTTC. Residues: CASSYLASGEQYF.

This clone was detected ten times or more. CDR3 sequence: CASSYFTTFPRDPKPYEQYF. DNA for the CDR3: TGTGCCAGCAGTTACTTCACAACCTTTCCCCGGGACCCGAAACCTTACGAGCAGTACTTC. This rearrangement joins TRBV6-2 or TRBV6-3 to TRBJ2-7; the D gene could be TRBD1 or TRBD2 (5 bases each). V dropped 1 base and J dropped 4 bases, with 29 bases sitting between them. This CDR3 comprises 20 residues. CDR1 is MNHEY and CDR2 is SVGEGT in the germline V gene.

Notes on this clone: It may be a read error: a sequence one base away is much more abundant. This sample also contains other DNA sequences that code for the same CDR3. The genes are TRBV3-1 and TRBJ2-1; 8 bases fit TRBD2. The germline gives CDR1 LGHDT, CDR2 YNNKEL (reference sequence). The V segment lost 1 base and the J segment 2 bases; nucleotides outside the gene matches: 7. The CDR3 has 17 residues. The CDR3 DNA follows: TGTGCCAGCAGCCAAGTACTCGGCGGGGGGACCTACAATGAGCAGTTCTTC. It encodes CASSQVLGGGTYNEQFF.

The table lists this clone with many counts. This chain uses TRBV29-1 with TRBJ2-7, with D hard to call. The CDR3 runs to 12 residues. Deletions cut 3 bases from V and 6 bases from J, with 12 bases between. Germline V gives CDR1 SQVTM, CDR2 ANQGSEA. The CDR3: CSVDLGWSEQYF. The CDR3 DNA reads TGCAGCGTTGATTTAGGGTGGAGCGAGCAGTACTTC.

The V call is TRBV7-8, the J call TRBJ1-6; no definite D call. This CDR3 spans 14 amino acids. Per germline, CDR1 SGHVS and CDR2 FQNEAQ. The V and J ends lost 4 bases and 10 bases respectively, with 14 bases between them. CDR3: CASSSTEGRSPLHF. CDR3 in DNA: TGTGCCAGCAGCTCTACAGAAGGACGATCACCCCTCCACTTT.

This clone was detected ten times or more. The chain employs TRBV19 and TRBJ1-6; D gene uncertain. CDR3 size: 14 residues. The V gene's germline CDR1 is LNHDA and CDR2 SQIVND (reference sequence). The V end was cut by 10 bases, the J end by 0 bases, with 10 bases between. The CDR3 DNA is TGTGCCACCACGATTAGCTCCTATAATTCACCCCTCCACTTT. Translation gives CATTISSYNSPLHF.

This chain uses TRBV19 with TRBJ2-7, with D possibly matching TRBD2 (6 bases). CDR1 is LNHDA and CDR2 is SQIVND in the germline V gene (reference sequence). CDR3 size: 13 residues. Between the trimmed V and J ends, which lost 9 bases and 7 bases, there was a span of 19 bases. The CDR3 reads CASSLDRAGEQYF. The CDR3 nucleotides are TGTGCCAGCAGCTTAGATCGCGCGGGGGAGCAGTACTTC.

A few counts support this clone. The gene calls are TRBV2 and TRBJ2-2; 7 bases match TRBD1. This CDR3 region has 14 residues. Looked up from germline, CDR1 is SNHLY and CDR2 is FYNNEI. V trimming: 3 bases; J trimming: 3 bases; junction bases outside the gene matches: 1. The CDR3 spells CASSEGTDTGELFF. CDR3 DNA: TGTGCCAGCAGTGAGGGGACAGACACCGGGGAGCTGTTTTTT.

In this sample, this clone turned up many times. This sequence joins TRBV24-1 and TRBJ1-5; D is unresolved. The CDR3 sequence is 16 residues long. Trimming shortened V by 7 bases and J by 0 bases, and 15 bases separated the two germline ends. Germline V gene data show CDR1 as KGHDR and CDR2 as SFDVKD. This CDR3 reads CATSSALPNSNQPQHF. The CDR3 DNA reads TGTGCCACCAGCAGCGCACTACCTAATAGCAATCAGCCCCAGCATTTT.

This clone occurred many times. The chain joins TRBV5-1 to TRBJ1-4; 8 bases match TRBD1. The CDR3 covers 14 residues. Germline trimming cut 5 bases from V and 6 bases from J; bases unmatched to any gene: 6. CDR1 is SGHRS and CDR2 is YFSETQ in the germline V gene. CDR3 nucleotides: TGCGCCAGCAGTTCAGGGGGCCGTCATGAAAAACTGTTTTTT. It translates to CASSSGGRHEKLFF. Based on the CDR3 plus reference TRBV5-1 and TRBJ1-4, the full variable domain is KAGVTQTPRYLIKTRGQQVTLSCSPISGHRSVSWYQQTPGQGLQFLFEYFSETQRNKGNFPGRFSGRQFSNSRSEMNVSTLELGDSALYLCASSSGGRHEKLFFGSGTQLSVL.

Ten or more counts support this clone. The chain employs TRBV18 and TRBJ2-6, with 11 bases aligning to TRBD2. V trimming: 5 bases; J trimming: 1 base; junction bases outside the gene matches: 7. There are 18 residues in the CDR3. Germline V lookup: CDR1 KGHSH, CDR2 LQKENI. For the CDR3, the DNA is TGTGCCAGCTCATCTAGCGGGAGGCCTCAATCTGGGGCCAACGTCCTGACTTTC. It translates to CASSSSGRPQSGANVLTF.